This T cell receptor (delta chain) was recorded in a study of γδ T cells in repeated Plasmodium falciparum infection. This CDR3 has 19 residues. Germline assignment: CDR1 TSWWSYY and CDR2 QGS. Trimming took 2 bases from V and 0 from J, leaving 22 bases between them. Gammadelta T cells were flow-sorted from PBMC into Vgamma9/Vdelta2+ and Vdelta2-negative populations for bulk analysis. By share, this clone counts as medium-sized. Other DNA sequences in this specimen translate into the identical CDR3. TCRdb ran CATT on the multiplex PCR reads. The sample lists over 90,000 delta-chain clones; 0.98% were seen once.

The gene calls are TRDV1 and TRDJ1; D may be TRDD3 (6 bases). This sequence originates from a pool of human donors (malaria-infected and uninfected, not separated). The sample taken for sequencing was gamma-delta T cells from blood. The CDR3, as DNA: TGTGCTCTTGGGGAAAGGAGTAGACCTACTGGGATGTACACCGATAAACTCATCTTT. Protein sequence: CALGERSRPTGMYTDKLIF.